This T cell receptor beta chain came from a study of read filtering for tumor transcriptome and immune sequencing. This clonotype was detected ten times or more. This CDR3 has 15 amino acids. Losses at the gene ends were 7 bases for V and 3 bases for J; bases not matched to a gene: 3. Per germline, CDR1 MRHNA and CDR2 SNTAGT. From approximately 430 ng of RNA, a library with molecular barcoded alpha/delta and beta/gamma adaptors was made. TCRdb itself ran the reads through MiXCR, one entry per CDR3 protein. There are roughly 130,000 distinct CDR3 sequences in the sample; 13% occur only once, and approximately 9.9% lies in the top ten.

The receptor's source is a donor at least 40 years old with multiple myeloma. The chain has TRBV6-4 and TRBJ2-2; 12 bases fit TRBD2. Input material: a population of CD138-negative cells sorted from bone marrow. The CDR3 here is CASKRLAGDTGELFF. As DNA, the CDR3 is TGTGCCAGCAAGAGACTAGCGGGAGACACCGGGGAGCTGTTTTTT.